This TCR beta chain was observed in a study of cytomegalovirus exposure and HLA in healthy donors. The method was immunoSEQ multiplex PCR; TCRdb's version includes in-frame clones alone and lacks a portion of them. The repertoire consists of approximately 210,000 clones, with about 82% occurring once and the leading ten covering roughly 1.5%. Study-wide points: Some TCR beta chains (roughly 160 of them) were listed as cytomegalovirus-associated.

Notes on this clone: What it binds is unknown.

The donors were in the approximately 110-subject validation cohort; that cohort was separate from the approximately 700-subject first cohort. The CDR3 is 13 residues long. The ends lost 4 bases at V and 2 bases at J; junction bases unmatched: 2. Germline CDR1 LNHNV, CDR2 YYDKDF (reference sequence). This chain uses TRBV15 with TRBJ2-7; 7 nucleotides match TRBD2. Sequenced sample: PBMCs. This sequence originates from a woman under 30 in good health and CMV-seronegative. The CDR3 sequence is CATSTGLAYEQYF. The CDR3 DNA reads TGTGCCACCAGCACCGGACTAGCCTACGAGCAGTACTTC.